Shown below are 3 T cell receptor beta chains from a single sample sequenced in a study of PD-L1 blockade in urothelial cancer. Some clones are missing from TCRdb's copy, which holds only in-frame ones; the method was immunoSEQ multiplex PCR. The sample has tens of thousands of clones, roughly 90% seen once. The time point denotes: peripheral blood 6 weeks after treatment start. The input for sequencing was PBMCs, taken around atezolizumab (anti-PD-L1) treatment. Every receptor here comes from a man aged 55 to 69 with urothelial cancer.

This chain uses TRBV7-9 with TRBJ2-7; a weak D match, TRBD2 (5 bases). The CDR3 has 16 residues. Trimming cost V 5 bases and J 1 base, with 18 bases left between them. Germline lookup yields CDR1 SEHNR and CDR2 FQNEAQ (reference sequence). The CDR3 DNA reads TGTGCCAGCAGCCATCCCCCGGGAATCCCTTCCTACGAGCAGTACTTC. It yields the protein CASSHPPGIPSYEQYF.

This clone came up once. The rearrangement links TRBV4-3 to TRBJ2-7, with 7 bases identical to TRBD2. Germline trimming cut 2 bases from V and 2 bases from J; bases unmatched to any gene: 6. The CDR3 is made up of 15 amino acids. Germline loops: CDR1 LGHNA, CDR2 YSLEER. The CDR3 protein is CASSQQPSGTYEQYF. The CDR3 DNA sequence: TGCGCCAGCAGCCAACAGCCTAGCGGCACCTACGAGCAGTACTTC.

The table lists this clone with a count of one. V and J are TRBV5-5 and TRBJ1-1; D gene unclear. The germline V gene has CDR1 SGHKS and CDR2 YYEKEE (reference sequence). Trimming shortened V by 7 bases and J by 0 bases, and 22 bases separated the two germline ends. The CDR3 covers 17 residues. The DNA of the CDR3 is TGTGCCAGCTCCCCCTCAATTGGAGAGATCATGAACACTGAAGCTTTCTTT. This codes for CASSPSIGEIMNTEAFF.